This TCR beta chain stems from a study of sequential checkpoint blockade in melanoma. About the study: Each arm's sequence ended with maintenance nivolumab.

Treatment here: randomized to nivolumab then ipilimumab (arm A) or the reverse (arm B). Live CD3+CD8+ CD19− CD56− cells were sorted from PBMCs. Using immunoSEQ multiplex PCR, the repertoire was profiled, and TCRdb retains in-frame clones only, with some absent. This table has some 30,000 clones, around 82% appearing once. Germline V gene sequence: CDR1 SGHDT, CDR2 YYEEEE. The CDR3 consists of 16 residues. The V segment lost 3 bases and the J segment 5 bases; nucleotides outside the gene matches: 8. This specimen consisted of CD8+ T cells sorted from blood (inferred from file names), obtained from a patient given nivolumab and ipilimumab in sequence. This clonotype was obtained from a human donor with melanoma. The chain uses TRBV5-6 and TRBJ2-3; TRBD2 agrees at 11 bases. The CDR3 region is CASSWDGLAGGDTQYF. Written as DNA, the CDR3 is TGTGCCAGCAGCTGGGACGGACTAGCGGGCGGAGATACGCAGTATTTT.